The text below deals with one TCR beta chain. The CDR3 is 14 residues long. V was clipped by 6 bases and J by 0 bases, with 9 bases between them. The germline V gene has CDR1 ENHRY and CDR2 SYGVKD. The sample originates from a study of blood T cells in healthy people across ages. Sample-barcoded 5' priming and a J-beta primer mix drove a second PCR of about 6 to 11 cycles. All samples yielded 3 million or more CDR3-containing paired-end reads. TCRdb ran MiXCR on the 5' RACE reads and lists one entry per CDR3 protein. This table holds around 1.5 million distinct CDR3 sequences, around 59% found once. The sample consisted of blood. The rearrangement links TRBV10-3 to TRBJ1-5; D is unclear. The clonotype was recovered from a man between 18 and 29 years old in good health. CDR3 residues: CAIRTDNSNQPQHF. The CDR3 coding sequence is TGTGCCATCAGAACAGACAATAGCAATCAGCCCCAGCATTTT.